The sequence of this T cell receptor beta chain was determined in a study of cytomegalovirus exposure and HLA in healthy donors. PCR used 60 Vbeta primers and 13 Jbeta primers. Method: immunoSEQ multiplex PCR; TCRdb's copy keeps in-frame clones and lacks some. Among some 90,000 clones, 70% to 85% were seen once, and the ten largest hold 8% to 10%. CDR1 is SGHDT and CDR2 is YYEEEE in the germline V gene. CDR3 length equals 15 residues. The J segment lost 5 bases and the V segment lost 0 bases, leaving 7 bases of the junction unmatched. This TCR was recovered from a man in his fifties or sixties in good health and CMV-seronegative. The material sequenced was PBMCs. The chain uses TRBV5-6 and TRBJ1-1, with TRBD1 identical over 7 bases. The chain's CDR3 is CASSLDPYRGTEAFF. In DNA, the CDR3 is TGTGCCAGCAGCTTGGATCCCTACAGGGGAACTGAAGCTTTCTTT. The variable domain in full, with the rest retrieved from reference TRBV5-6 and TRBJ1-1, is DAGVTQSPTHLIKTRGQQVTLRCSPKSGHDTVSWYQQALGQGPQFIFQYYEEEERQRGNFPDRFSGHQFPNYSSELNVNALLLGDSALYLCASSLDPYRGTEAFFGQGTRLTVV.